What follows are 27 T cell receptor beta chains derived from one specimen sequenced in a study of cytomegalovirus exposure and HLA in healthy donors. Vbeta (60) and Jbeta (13) primers were used in the PCR. Produced via immunoSEQ multiplex PCR; TCRdb's table is partial and in-frame only. The table has 120,000 or so clones, less than 85% seen once. Sequencing was performed on PBMCs. The receptors stem from a female donor in good health and CMV-seronegative.

This chain links TRBV18 with TRBJ1-4, with TRBD1 as a possible D gene (5 bases). V lost 3 bases and J lost 4, with 15 bases in between. Germline lookup yields CDR1 KGHSH and CDR2 LQKENI. The CDR3 covers 16 residues. The CDR3 sequence is CASSPKGKEGNEKLFF. CDR3 sequence (DNA): TGTGCCAGCTCACCGAAGGGGAAGGAGGGTAATGAAAAACTGTTTTTT. The full variable domain, with the rest looked up from reference TRBV18 and TRBJ1-4, is NAGVMQNPRHLVRRRGQEARLRCSPMKGHSHVYWYRQLPEEGLKFMVYLQKENIIDESGMPKERFSAEFPKEGPSILRIQQVVRGDSAAYFCASSPKGKEGNEKLFFGSGTQLSVL.

The chain carries TRBV18 and TRBJ1-1, with TRBD1 as a possible D gene (6 bases). Trimming took off 2 bases at V and 5 bases at J, with 12 bases between the two ends. Per the germline V gene, CDR1 is KGHSH and CDR2 is LQKENI. There are 14 residues in the CDR3. This chain's CDR3 is CASSPEGQGTEAFF. DNA for the CDR3: TGTGCCAGCTCACCAGAGGGGCAGGGGACTGAAGCTTTCTTT.

The chain employs TRBV7-3 and TRBJ2-7; D possibly corresponds to TRBD2 (7 bases). Per germline, CDR1 SGHTA and CDR2 FQGTGA. The CDR3 extends over 15 amino acids. V lost 1 base and J lost 0, with 10 bases in between. The chain's CDR3 is CASSLKGGGSYEQYF. Written as DNA, the CDR3 is TGTGCCAGCAGCTTAAAGGGAGGGGGCTCCTACGAGCAGTACTTC.

This chain uses TRBV11-2 with TRBJ2-1; 8 nucleotides line up with TRBD1. Germline loops: CDR1 SGHAT, CDR2 FQNNGV. V shed 1 base and J 13 bases; nucleotides not matched to a gene: 12. The CDR3 sequence is 15 residues long. CDR3 loop: CASSLGQGAAGKQFF. In nucleotides, the CDR3 is TGTGCCAGCAGCTTAGGGCAGGGGGCGGCAGGGAAACAGTTCTTC.

This clone was found a few times. V is TRBV18 and J is TRBJ1-3; D remains ambiguous. Trimming pared 6 bases from V and 4 bases from J, leaving 19 bases between. Germline CDR1 is KGHSH and CDR2 is LQKENI. The CDR3 has 16 residues. The CDR3 protein is CASSPTESSIGNTIYF. The CDR3 nucleotides read TGTGCCAGCTCCCCGACGGAGTCGAGCATAGGAAACACCATATATTTT.

The CDR3 bases are TGTGCCAGCAGTAAGGACAGGGATGAAAAACTGTTTTTT. Protein: CASSKDRDEKLFF. V usage is TRBV6-5 and J usage is TRBJ1-4, with TRBD1 matching 8 bases. The germline V gene has CDR1 MNHEY and CDR2 SVGAGI. CDR3 size: 13 residues. The ends lost 5 bases at V and 6 bases at J; junction bases unmatched: 2.

This chain links TRBV9 with TRBJ1-1; 9 nucleotides line up with TRBD1. The V and J ends lost 2 bases and 4 bases, in that order; junction bases with no gene match: 0. The CDR3 covers 13 residues. The germline V gene encodes CDR1 SGDLS and CDR2 YYNGEE. CDR3 protein: CASSVGQGTEAFF. The DNA for the CDR3 is TGTGCCAGCAGCGTGGGACAGGGCACTGAAGCTTTCTTT.

The chain couples TRBV28 to TRBJ2-7, with TRBD2 as a possible D gene (5 bases). There are 16 residues in the CDR3. The germline gives CDR1 MDHEN, CDR2 SYDVKM. The V and J ends lost 3 bases and 2 bases respectively, with 17 bases between them. DNA of the CDR3: TGTGCCAGCAGTTTCCCCCAAGTGCTCGGGACCTACGAGCAGTACTTC. This translates into CASSFPQVLGTYEQYF.

This clone has a handful of counts. The CDR3 DNA sequence: TGTGCCAGCAGTTACTCGACTAGCGGGATCTACGAGCAGTACTTC. Protein sequence: CASSYSTSGIYEQYF. The chain carries TRBV6-6 and TRBJ2-7, with 11 bases fitting TRBD2. This CDR3 spans 15 amino acids. The V and J ends lost 0 bases and 3 bases, in that order; junction bases with no gene match: 1. Germline values: CDR1 MNHNY, CDR2 SVGAGI (reference sequence).

The chain uses TRBV11-2 and TRBJ2-3, with D perhaps TRBD1 (9 bases). This CDR3 has 17 residues. The V gene lost 1 base and the J gene lost 5 bases, with 19 bases spanning the gap. Germline V CDR1 and CDR2: SGHAT, FQNNGV. The CDR3 bases are TGTGCCAGCAGCTTAGTCGGGGGGGACAGGGTAAGAGATACGCAGTATTTT. Its protein product is CASSLVGGDRVRDTQYF.

This clone has only a few counts. The gene calls are TRBV28 and TRBJ1-1; D possibly corresponds to TRBD1 (6 bases). Germline V lookup: CDR1 MDHEN, CDR2 SYDVKM. Trimming took 10 bases from V and 5 from J, leaving 17 bases between them. The CDR3 runs to 13 residues. Here the CDR3 DNA reads TGTGCCACCCTGGACAGTCCAAGGACTGAAGCTTTCTTT. Protein: CATLDSPRTEAFF.

In the case of this clone: One end of the junction fails to match germline, which may point to a read error. Other nucleotide sequences in the sample specify the same CDR3. The genes are TRBV30 and TRBJ1-1, with D possibly being TRBD1 (5 bases). The CDR3 is 12 residues long. Germline assignment: CDR1 GTSNPN and CDR2 SVGIG (reference sequence). The DNA for the CDR3 is TGTGCCTGGGCACGGGGGAACACTGAGGCTTTCTTT. Amino acid sequence: CAWARGNTEAFF.

The V call is TRBV9, the J call TRBJ1-3, with a possible D match to TRBD1 (6 bases). CDR3 size: 17 residues. V lost 0 bases and J lost 2, with 15 bases in between. Germline CDR1 SGDLS, CDR2 YYNGEE. The CDR3 bases are TGTGCCAGCAGCGTAGCTACAGGGCCCCTCACTGGAAACACCATATATTTT. This translates into CASSVATGPLTGNTIYF. The full variable domain, rest sourced from reference TRBV9 and TRBJ1-3, is DSGVTQTPKHLITATGQRVTLRCSPRSGDLSVYWYQQSLDQGLQFLIQYYNGEERAKGNILERFSAQQFPDLHSELNLSSLELGDSALYFCASSVATGPLTGNTIYFGEGSWLTVV.

The chain recombines TRBV19 with TRBJ2-6; maybe TRBD1 (6 bases). Trimming took off 4 bases at V and 2 bases at J, with 9 bases between the two ends. The CDR3 totals 15 residues. CDR1 is LNHDA and CDR2 is SQIVND in the germline V gene (reference sequence). The CDR3 reads CASSKDRTGANVLTF. CDR3 DNA sequence: TGTGCCAGTAGTAAGGACAGAACTGGGGCCAACGTCCTGACTTTC.

The rearrangement joins TRBV15 to TRBJ2-1; no clear D gene. The CDR3 loop spans 16 amino acids. CDR1 is LNHNV, CDR2 YYDKDF, per germline (reference sequence). The V and J ends lost 5 bases and 0 bases respectively, with 14 bases between them. The CDR3 nucleotides read TGTGCCACCAGCCTCTCTCCACGGAGCTCCTACAATGAGCAGTTCTTC. As protein: CATSLSPRSSYNEQFF.

The chain combines TRBV10-3 with TRBJ2-7, with TRBD1 matching 9 bases. Per the germline V gene, CDR1 is ENHRY and CDR2 is SYGVKD. V lost 6 bases to trimming and J lost 4 bases; unmatched junction nucleotides: 4. The CDR3 spans 13 residues. This CDR3 is CAISRDRVYEQYF. As DNA, the CDR3 is TGTGCCATCAGCCGGGACAGGGTATACGAGCAGTACTTC.

The J gene is TRBJ2-7, the V gene TRBV6-1; 8 positions agree with TRBD1. This CDR3 contains 15 residues. The germline V gene has CDR1 MNHNS and CDR2 SASEGT. V shed 8 bases, J shed 1 base, and the junction held 10 bases outside the gene matches. CDR3 in amino acids: CASGIQGGASYEQYF. As DNA, the CDR3 is TGTGCCAGCGGTATACAGGGGGGCGCGTCCTACGAGCAGTACTTC.

This clone was found a few times. The chain is built from TRBV2 and TRBJ2-2; tentatively, D is TRBD2 (5 bases). V was shortened by 2 bases and J by 4 bases, with 11 bases between the two germline ends. CDR3 length equals 15 residues. The V gene's germline CDR1 is SNHLY and CDR2 FYNNEI. CDR3 in amino acids: CASSESEAGTGELFF. The CDR3 DNA reads TGTGCCAGCAGTGAATCGGAGGCGGGCACCGGGGAGCTGTTTTTT.

The chain combines TRBV5-1 with TRBJ2-3; a possible D gene is TRBD1 (6 bases). The CDR3 spans 14 residues. The V and J ends lost 2 bases and 0 bases respectively, with 7 bases between them. Germline V lookup: CDR1 SGHRS, CDR2 YFSETQ. For the CDR3, the DNA is TGCGCCAGCAGCTTACAGGGTAGCACAGATACGCAGTATTTT. Its translation: CASSLQGSTDTQYF.

CDR3 in DNA: TGTGCCAGCAGTTTGGGCCTCAGACAGGAAGCTTTCTTT. Translated: CASSLGLRQEAFF. V usage is TRBV28 and J usage is TRBJ1-1; TRBD1 might be the D (5 bases). This CDR3 comprises 13 residues. V was shortened by 3 bases and J by 8 bases, with 13 bases between the two germline ends. CDR1 MDHEN and CDR2 SYDVKM come from the germline V gene.

This rearrangement joins TRBV28 to TRBJ1-2; D is unresolved. Germline V gene sequence: CDR1 MDHEN, CDR2 SYDVKM. The CDR3 contains 13 residues. V lost 8 bases and J lost 5, with 15 bases in between. CDR3 nucleotide sequence: TGTGCCAGCCACCGGGGAGCTGGGTATGGCTACACCTTC. It yields the protein CASHRGAGYGYTF.

The chain recombines TRBV6-6 with TRBJ1-4; D possibly corresponds to TRBD1 (5 bases). Trimming pared 6 bases from V and 4 bases from J, leaving 12 bases between. CDR3 length: 14 residues. Germline CDR1 reads MNHNY; CDR2 reads SVGAGI (reference sequence). The CDR3 is CASRLQDNNEKLFF. DNA of the CDR3: TGTGCCAGCAGGCTACAGGATAATAATGAAAAACTGTTTTTT.

This clone was detected a few times. This chain connects TRBV6-5 to TRBJ1-1; 7 bases map to TRBD1. The CDR3 is 15 residues long. Trimming took 4 bases from V and 4 from J; bases not matched to a gene: 9. The germline V gene has CDR1 MNHEY and CDR2 SVGAGI. CDR3 sequence (DNA): TGTGCCAGCAGTTCCCCCCTGACAGGGACCACTGAAGCTTTCTTT. It encodes CASSSPLTGTTEAFF.

This rearrangement joins TRBV6-5 to TRBJ2-7; 9 bases map to TRBD2. The CDR3 is 15 amino acids. Trimming removed 8 bases from V and 1 base from J; junction bases left unmatched: 9. CDR1 and CDR2 (germline): MNHEY, SVGAGI. The chain's CDR3 is CASQAGGQTSYEQYF. The CDR3 DNA sequence: TGTGCCAGCCAAGCGGGGGGCCAAACTTCCTACGAGCAGTACTTC.

The V gene is TRBV6-5, the J gene TRBJ1-3; 7 bases are a match to TRBD1. V was clipped by 6 bases and J by 2 bases; unmatched bases: 7. Per the germline V gene, CDR1 is MNHEY and CDR2 is SVGAGI. The CDR3 has 15 residues. CDR3 protein: CASSPADRAGNTIYF. CDR3 DNA: TGTGCCAGCAGCCCCGCTGACAGGGCTGGAAACACCATATATTTT.

The chain couples TRBV7-8 to TRBJ2-7; D might be TRBD1 (6 bases). CDR3 length: 13 residues. The V end lost 7 bases, the J end lost 2 bases, and 12 bases lay between the germline ends. Germline values: CDR1 SGHVS, CDR2 FQNEAQ. In DNA, the CDR3 is TGTGCCAGCACCTGGGGGCAGACCTACGAGCAGTACTTC. It specifies CASTWGQTYEQYF.

V gene TRBV15 combines with J gene TRBJ2-7, with 8 positions matching TRBD2. V dropped 3 bases and J dropped 4; count of bases not matched to a gene: 8. CDR3 length equals 15 residues. From germline, CDR1 is LNHNV and CDR2 YYDKDF (reference sequence). For the CDR3, the DNA is TGTGCCACCAGCAGTGAACGGGGGGGCGGTTACGAGCAGTACTTC. Translation gives CATSSERGGGYEQYF.